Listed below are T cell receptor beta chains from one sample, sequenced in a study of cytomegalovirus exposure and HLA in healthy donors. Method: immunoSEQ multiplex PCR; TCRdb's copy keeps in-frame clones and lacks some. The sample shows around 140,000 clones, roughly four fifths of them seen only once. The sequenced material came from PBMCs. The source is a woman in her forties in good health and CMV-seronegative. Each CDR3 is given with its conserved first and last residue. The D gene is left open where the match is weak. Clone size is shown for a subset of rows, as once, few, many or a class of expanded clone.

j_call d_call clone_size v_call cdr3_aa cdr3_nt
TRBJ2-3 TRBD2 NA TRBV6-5 CASRPGLAGGPTQYF TGTGCCAGCAGACCCGGACTAGCGGGAGGGCCGACGCAGTATTTT
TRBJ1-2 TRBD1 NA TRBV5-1 CASSTTGQSYGYTF TGCGCCAGCAGCACGACGGGACAGTCTTATGGCTACACCTTC
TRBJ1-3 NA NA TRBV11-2 CASSRTRTMGGSRNTIYF TGTGCCAGCAGCCGAACCCGCACGATGGGGGGAAGTAGAAACACCATATATTTT
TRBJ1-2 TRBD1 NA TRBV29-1 CSAAGGDNYGYTF TGCAGCGCCGCAGGGGGCGATAACTATGGCTACACCTTC
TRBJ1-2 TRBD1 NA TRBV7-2 CASSLAPGGIDGYTF TGTGCCAGCAGCTTAGCGCCAGGGGGTATCGATGGCTACACCTTC
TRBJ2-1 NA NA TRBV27 CASSSPGITAYNEQFF TGTGCCAGCAGTTCACCCGGAATCACAGCCTACAATGAGCAGTTCTTC
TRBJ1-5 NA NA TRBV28 CASSPSGTGSFNQPQHF TGTGCCAGCAGTCCCTCTGGAACCGGGTCTTTCAATCAGCCCCAGCATTTT
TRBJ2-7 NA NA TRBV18 CASSPRQNFYEQYF TGTGCCAGCTCACCGCGACAGAACTTCTACGAGCAGTACTTC
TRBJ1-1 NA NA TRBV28 CASRSRAMNTEAFF TGTGCCAGCAGATCCAGGGCCATGAACACTGAAGCTTTCTTT
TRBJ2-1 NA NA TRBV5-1 CASRGFVGQSYNEQFF TGCGCCAGCAGGGGATTCGTTGGACAGTCCTACAATGAGCAGTTCTTC
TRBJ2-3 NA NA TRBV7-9 CASSFIQAEDTQYF TGCGCCAGCAGCTTCATTCAGGCAGAGGATACGCAGTATTTT
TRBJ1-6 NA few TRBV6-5 CASSYRGNNSPLHF TGTGCCAGCAGTTACCGCGGGAACAATTCACCCCTCCACTTT
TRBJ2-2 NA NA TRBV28 CASSLFGKTGGLFF TGTGCCAGCAGTTTATTTGGGAAAACCGGGGGGCTGTTTTTT
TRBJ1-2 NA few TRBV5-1 CASSLRPPGRYGYTF TGCGCCAGCAGCTTGAGACCACCAGGTCGCTATGGCTACACCTTC
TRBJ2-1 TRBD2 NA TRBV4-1 CASSQDTGRALNEQFF TGCGCCAGCAGCCAAGACACCGGGAGGGCCCTCAATGAGCAGTTCTTC
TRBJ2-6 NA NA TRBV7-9 CSSSPPTVAGANVLTF TGTTCCAGCAGCCCCCCCACGGTGGCTGGGGCCAACGTCCTGACTTTC
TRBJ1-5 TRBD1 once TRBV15 CATSQGVDQPQHF TGTGCCACATCACAGGGGGTTGATCAGCCCCAGCATTTT
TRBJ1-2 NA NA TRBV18 CASSPQTYSNYGYTF TGTGCCAGCTCACCACAGACATACTCTAACTATGGCTACACCTTC
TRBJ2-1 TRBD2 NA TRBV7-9 CASSFSGSLSNEQFF TGTGCCAGCAGCTTTAGCGGGAGTCTCAGCAATGAGCAGTTCTTC
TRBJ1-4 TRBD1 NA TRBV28 CASSRQGRNEKLFF TGTGCCAGCAGTCGACAGGGTAGGAATGAAAAACTGTTTTTT
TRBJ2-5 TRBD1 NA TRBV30 CAWSGGRGLGETQYF TGTGCCTGGAGTGGAGGCAGGGGGCTAGGTGAGACCCAGTACTTC
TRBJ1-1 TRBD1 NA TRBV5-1 CASSPVTGGKNTEAFF TGCGCCAGCAGCCCGGTGACAGGGGGGAAGAACACTGAAGCTTTCTTT
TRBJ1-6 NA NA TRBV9 CASSAHADFSPLHF TGTGCCAGCAGCGCCCACGCAGATTTTTCACCCCTCCACTTT
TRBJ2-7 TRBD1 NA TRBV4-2 CASSPVGTGAYEQYF TGTGCCAGCAGCCCAGTAGGTACAGGGGCCTACGAGCAGTACTTC
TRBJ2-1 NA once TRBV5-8 CASSFRDIRVGEQFF TGTGCCAGCAGCTTTAGGGACATCAGAGTGGGTGAGCAGTTCTTC
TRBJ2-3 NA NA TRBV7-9 CASSSLAILGGKWYF TGTGCCAGCAGTTCCCTAGCGATTCTTGGCGGCAAGTGGTATTTT
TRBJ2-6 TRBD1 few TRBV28 CASSLIDRVWGPGANVLTF TGTGCCAGCAGTTTGATAGACAGGGTTTGGGGGCCTGGGGCCAACGTCCTGACTTTC
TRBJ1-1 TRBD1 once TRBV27 CASSSPGQLNTEAFF TGTGCCAGCAGTTCCCCGGGACAGCTGAACACTGAAGCTTTCTTT
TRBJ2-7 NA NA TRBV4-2 CASSQELAYEQYF TGTGCCAGCAGCCAAGAGCTAGCCTACGAGCAGTACTTC